The source of this T cell receptor beta chain is a study of blood T cell repertoires in COVID-19. Libraries were prepared by immunoSEQ multiplex PCR; TCRdb keeps only in-frame clonotypes and omits some of them. The sample shows 250,000 or so clones, 75% to 85% of them seen only once. The CDR3 covers 14 residues. V was pared by 5 bases and J by 10 bases, with 15 bases between. Germline lookup yields CDR1 LNHNV and CDR2 YYDKDF (reference sequence). This TCR was sampled from a man aged 35-49 years who had recovered from COVID-19. This rearrangement joins TRBV15 to TRBJ1-6, with D tentatively TRBD1 (6 bases). Sequenced: peripheral blood. Here the CDR3 reads CATSQGRTGSPLHF. CDR3 bases: TGTGCCACCAGCCAGGGGCGCACAGGCTCACCCCTCCACTTT. Complete variable domain (other parts from reference TRBV15 and TRBJ1-6): DAMVIQNPRYQVTQFGKPVTLSCSQTLNHNVMYWYQQKSSQAPKLLFHYYDKDFNNEADTPDNFQSRRPNTSFCFLDIRSPGLGDTAMYLCATSQGRTGSPLHFGNGTRLTVT.